The T cell receptor beta chain under discussion was sequenced for a study of T cell repertoires in cytomegalovirus infection. Study information: Both recently identified HLA-C-restricted and well-studied HLA-B-restricted CMV epitopes were used in the study. Study outcomes and limitations: It was HLA-C-restricted CMV-specific TCR beta clonotypes that dominated the response ex vivo.

Trimming removed 9 bases from V and 2 bases from J; junction bases left unmatched: 3. Germline CDR1 is MDHEN and CDR2 is SYDVKM. The CDR3 sequence is 12 residues long. This clonotype was counted between two and nine times. As yet, its antigen is unknown. A single record per CDR3 protein comes from TCRdb applying MiXCR to the reads. In the table there are over 45,000 distinct CDR3 sequences, over 20% of which are singletons. The sequence came from a human donor in good health (CMV status not recorded). Some clones in this sample may be carry-over from other donors' samples. Material: CD8+ T cells from cultured PBMCs, obtained from culture after CMV antigen stimulation. The J gene is TRBJ2-5, the V gene TRBV28; 7 nucleotides line up with TRBD1. CDR3 sequence: CASTGEQETQYF. CDR3 bases: TGTGCCAGTACAGGGGAACAAGAGACCCAGTACTTC.